This TCR delta chain was retrieved from a study of gamma-delta chains in newborns, infants, children. Study as a whole: Innate gammadelta T cells reportedly expand polyclonally right after birth, driven by microbial exposure, per the title.

TCRdb reran clone calling via CATT on the reads. The sample contains fewer than 13,000 delta-chain clones, about 9.4% of which appear only once. This clone was seen more than once but under ten times. A much larger clonotype is one base distant, so this may be a read error. Other DNA sequences in the same sample also yield this CDR3. Germline-derived CDR1 and CDR2 are GEAIGNYY and EKD. The CDR3 spans 16 residues. With 0 bases clipped from V and 0 bases from J, the junction kept 1 base outside the gene matches. This chain uses TRDV2 with TRDJ1; 12 bases are a match to TRDD3. The sequence came from a child who was a newborn, infant or young child, either healthy, febrile or measles-vaccinated (not recorded which). The sequencing input was blood. The CDR3 region is CACDTLGDTHTDKLIF. CDR3 coding DNA: TGTGCCTGTGACACCCTGGGGGATACGCACACCGATAAACTCATCTTT.